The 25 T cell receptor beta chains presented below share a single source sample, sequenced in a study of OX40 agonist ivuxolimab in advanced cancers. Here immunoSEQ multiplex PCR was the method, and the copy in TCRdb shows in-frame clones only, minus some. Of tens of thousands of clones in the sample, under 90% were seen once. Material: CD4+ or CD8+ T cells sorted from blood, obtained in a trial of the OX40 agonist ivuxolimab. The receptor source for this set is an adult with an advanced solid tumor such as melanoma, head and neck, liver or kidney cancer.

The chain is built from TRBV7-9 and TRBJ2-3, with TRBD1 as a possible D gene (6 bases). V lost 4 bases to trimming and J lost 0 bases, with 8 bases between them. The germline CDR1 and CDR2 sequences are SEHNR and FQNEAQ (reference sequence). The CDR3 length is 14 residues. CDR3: CASSWTASTDTQYF. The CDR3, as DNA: TGTGCCAGCAGCTGGACAGCTAGCACAGATACGCAGTATTTT.

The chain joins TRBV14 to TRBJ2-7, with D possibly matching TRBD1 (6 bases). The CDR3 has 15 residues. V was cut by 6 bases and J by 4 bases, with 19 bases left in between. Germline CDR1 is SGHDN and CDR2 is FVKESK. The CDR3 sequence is CASRLGTWPSYEQYF. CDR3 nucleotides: TGTGCCAGCAGACTCGGGACATGGCCTTCGTACGAGCAGTACTTC.

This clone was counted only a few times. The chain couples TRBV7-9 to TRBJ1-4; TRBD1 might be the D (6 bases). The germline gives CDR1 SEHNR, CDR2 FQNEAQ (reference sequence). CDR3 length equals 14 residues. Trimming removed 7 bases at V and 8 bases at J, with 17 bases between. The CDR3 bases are TGTGCCAGCACCAACCTCCGGGACATCGAAAAACTGTTTTTT. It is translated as CASTNLRDIEKLFF. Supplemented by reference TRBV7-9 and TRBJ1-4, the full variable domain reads DTGVSQNPRHKITKRGQNVTFRCDPISEHNRLYWYRQTLGQGPEFLTYFQNEAQLEKSRLLSDRFSAERPKGSFSTLEIQRTEQGDSAMYLCASTNLRDIEKLFFGSGTQLSVL.

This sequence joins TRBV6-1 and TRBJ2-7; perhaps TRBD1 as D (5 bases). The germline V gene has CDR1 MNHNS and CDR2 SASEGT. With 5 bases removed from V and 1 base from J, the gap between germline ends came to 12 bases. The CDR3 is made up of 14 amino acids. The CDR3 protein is CASSLRERSYEQYF. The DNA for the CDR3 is TGTGCCAGCAGTCTCAGGGAAAGATCCTACGAGCAGTACTTC.

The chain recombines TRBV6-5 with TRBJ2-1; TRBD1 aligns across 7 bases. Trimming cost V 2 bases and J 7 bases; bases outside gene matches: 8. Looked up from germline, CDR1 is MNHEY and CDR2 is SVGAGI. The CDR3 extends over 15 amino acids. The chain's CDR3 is CASSYEGGGGNEQFF. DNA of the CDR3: TGTGCCAGCAGTTACGAAGGGGGCGGAGGTAATGAGCAGTTCTTC.

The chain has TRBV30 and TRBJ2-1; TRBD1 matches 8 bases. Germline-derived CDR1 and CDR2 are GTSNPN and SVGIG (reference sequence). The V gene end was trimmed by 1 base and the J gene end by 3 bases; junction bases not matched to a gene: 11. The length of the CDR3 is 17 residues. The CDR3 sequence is CAWSGHSGQGGYNEQFF. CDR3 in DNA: TGTGCCTGGAGTGGCCATTCCGGACAGGGAGGCTACAATGAGCAGTTCTTC.

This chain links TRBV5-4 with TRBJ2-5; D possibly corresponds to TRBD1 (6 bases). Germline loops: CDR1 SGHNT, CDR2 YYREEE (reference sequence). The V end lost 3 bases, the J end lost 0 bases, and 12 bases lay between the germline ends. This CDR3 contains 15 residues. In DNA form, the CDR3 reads TGTGCCAGCAGCTCTGGACAGACGTACCAAGAGACCCAGTACTTC. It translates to CASSSGQTYQETQYF.

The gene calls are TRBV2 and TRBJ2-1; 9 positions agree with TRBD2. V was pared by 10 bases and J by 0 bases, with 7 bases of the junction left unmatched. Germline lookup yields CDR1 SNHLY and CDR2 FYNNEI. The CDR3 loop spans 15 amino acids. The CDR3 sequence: CATLRAGGSYNEQFF. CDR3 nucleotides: TGTGCCACCTTACGAGCGGGAGGCTCCTACAATGAGCAGTTCTTC.

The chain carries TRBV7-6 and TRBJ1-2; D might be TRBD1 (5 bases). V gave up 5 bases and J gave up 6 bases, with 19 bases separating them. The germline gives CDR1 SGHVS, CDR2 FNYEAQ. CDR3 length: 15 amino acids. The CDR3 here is CASSREETGGNGYTF. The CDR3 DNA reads TGTGCCAGCAGCAGAGAGGAAACAGGAGGCAATGGCTACACCTTC. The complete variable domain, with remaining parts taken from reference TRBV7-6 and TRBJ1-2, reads GAGVSQSPRYKVTKRGQDVALRCDPISGHVSLYWYRQALGQGPEFLTYFNYEAQQDKSGLPNDRFSAERPEGSISTLTIQRTEQRDSAMYRCASSREETGGNGYTFGSGTRLTVV.

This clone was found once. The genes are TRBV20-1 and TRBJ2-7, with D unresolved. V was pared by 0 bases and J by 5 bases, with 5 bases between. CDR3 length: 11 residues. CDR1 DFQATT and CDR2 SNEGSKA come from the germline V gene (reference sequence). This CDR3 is CSARDFDEQYF. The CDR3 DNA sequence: TGCAGTGCTAGAGATTTCGACGAGCAGTACTTC.

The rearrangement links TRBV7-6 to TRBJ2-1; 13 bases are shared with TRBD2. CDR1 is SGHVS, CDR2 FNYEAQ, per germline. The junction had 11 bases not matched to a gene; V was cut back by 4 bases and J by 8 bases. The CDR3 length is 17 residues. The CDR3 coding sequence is TGTGCCAGCAGCTCTGGACTAGCGGGAGAGTTAAGGGATGAGCAGTTCTTC. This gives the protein CASSSGLAGELRDEQFF.

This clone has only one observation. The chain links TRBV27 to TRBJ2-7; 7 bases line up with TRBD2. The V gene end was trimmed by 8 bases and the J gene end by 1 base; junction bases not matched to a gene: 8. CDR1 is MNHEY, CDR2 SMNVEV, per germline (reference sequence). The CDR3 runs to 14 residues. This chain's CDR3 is CASASGTKSYEQYF. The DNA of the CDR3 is TGTGCCAGCGCCTCCGGGACTAAATCCTACGAGCAGTACTTC.

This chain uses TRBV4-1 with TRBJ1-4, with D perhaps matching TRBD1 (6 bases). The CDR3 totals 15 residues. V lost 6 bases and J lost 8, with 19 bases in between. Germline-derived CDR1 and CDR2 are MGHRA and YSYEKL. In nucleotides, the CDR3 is TGCGCCAGCAGTCCACCGGGGTCGAGGGGGGAAAAACTGTTTTTT. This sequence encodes CASSPPGSRGEKLFF.

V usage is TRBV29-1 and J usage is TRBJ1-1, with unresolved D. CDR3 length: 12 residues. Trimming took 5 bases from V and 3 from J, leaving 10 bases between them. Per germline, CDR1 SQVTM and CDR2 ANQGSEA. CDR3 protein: CSVPGPYTEAFF. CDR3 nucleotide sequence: TGCAGCGTTCCGGGTCCCTACACTGAAGCTTTCTTT.

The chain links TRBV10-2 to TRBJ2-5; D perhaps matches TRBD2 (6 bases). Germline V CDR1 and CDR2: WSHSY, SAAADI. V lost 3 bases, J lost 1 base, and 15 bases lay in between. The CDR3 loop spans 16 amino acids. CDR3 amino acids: CASSDPRGGLQETQYF. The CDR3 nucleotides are TGCGCCAGCAGTGACCCGAGGGGAGGCCTCCAAGAGACCCAGTACTTC.

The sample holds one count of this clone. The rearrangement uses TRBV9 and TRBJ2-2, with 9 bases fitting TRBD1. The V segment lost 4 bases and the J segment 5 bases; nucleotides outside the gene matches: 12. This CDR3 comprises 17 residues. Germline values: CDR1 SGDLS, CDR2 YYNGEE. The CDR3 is CASSLNPRTGETGELFF. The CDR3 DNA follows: TGTGCCAGCAGCCTCAACCCCCGGACAGGGGAAACCGGGGAGCTGTTTTTT.

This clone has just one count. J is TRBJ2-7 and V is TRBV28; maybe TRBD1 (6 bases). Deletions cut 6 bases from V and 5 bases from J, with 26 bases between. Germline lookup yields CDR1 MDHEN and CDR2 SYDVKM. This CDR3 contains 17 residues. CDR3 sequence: CASSSAQLTGFTDEQYF. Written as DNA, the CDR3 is TGTGCCAGCAGCTCGGCCCAACTCACAGGGTTTACAGACGAGCAGTACTTC. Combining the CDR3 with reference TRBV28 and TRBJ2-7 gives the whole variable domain DVKVTQSSRYLVKRTGEKVFLECVQDMDHENMFWYRQDPGLGLRLIYFSYDVKMKEKGDIPEGYSVSREKKERFSLILESASTNQTSMYLCASSSAQLTGFTDEQYFGPGTRLTVT.

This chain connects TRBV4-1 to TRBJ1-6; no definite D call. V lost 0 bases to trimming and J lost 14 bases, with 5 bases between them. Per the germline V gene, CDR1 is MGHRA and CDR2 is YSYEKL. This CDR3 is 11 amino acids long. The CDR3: CASSQDEALHF. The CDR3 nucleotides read TGCGCCAGCAGCCAAGATGAGGCCCTCCACTTT.

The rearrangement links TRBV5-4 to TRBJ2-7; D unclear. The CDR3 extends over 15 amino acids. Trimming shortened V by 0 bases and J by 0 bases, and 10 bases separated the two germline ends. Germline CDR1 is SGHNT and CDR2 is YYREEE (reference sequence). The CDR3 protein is CASSLDGRNSYEQYF. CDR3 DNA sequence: TGTGCCAGCAGCTTGGATGGGCGGAACTCCTACGAGCAGTACTTC.

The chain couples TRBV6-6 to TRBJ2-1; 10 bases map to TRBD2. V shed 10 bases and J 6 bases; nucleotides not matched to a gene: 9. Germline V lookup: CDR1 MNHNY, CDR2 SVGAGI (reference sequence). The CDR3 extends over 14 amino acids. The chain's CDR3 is CATSLAGGPNEQFF. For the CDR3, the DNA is TGTGCCACGTCGTTAGCGGGGGGCCCCAATGAGCAGTTCTTC.

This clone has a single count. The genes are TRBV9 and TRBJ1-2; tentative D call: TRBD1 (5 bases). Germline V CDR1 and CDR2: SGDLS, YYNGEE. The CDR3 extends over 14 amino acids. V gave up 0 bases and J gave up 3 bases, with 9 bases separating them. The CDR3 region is CASSVEQADYGYTF. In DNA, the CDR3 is TGTGCCAGCAGCGTAGAACAGGCAGACTATGGCTACACCTTC.

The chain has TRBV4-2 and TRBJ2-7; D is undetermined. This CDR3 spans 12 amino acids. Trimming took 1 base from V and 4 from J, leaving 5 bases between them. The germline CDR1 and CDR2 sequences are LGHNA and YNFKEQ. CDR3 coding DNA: TGTGCCAGCAGCCAAGTAGGGTACGAGCAGTACTTC. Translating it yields CASSQVGYEQYF.

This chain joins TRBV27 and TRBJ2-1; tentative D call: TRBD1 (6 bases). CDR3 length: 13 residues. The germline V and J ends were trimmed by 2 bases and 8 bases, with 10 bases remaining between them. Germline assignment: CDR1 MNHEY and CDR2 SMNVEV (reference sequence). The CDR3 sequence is CASSLQGHHEQFF. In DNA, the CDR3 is TGTGCCAGCAGTTTACAGGGACACCATGAGCAGTTCTTC.

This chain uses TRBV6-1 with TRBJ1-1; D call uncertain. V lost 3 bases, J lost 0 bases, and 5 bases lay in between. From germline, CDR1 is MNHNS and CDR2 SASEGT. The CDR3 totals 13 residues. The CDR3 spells CASSDRMNTEAFF. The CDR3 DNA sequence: TGTGCCAGCAGTGACAGGATGAACACTGAAGCTTTCTTT.

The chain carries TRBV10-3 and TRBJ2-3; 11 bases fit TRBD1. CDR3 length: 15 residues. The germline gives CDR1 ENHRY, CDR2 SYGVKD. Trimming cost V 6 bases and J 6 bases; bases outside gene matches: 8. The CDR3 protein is CAIRKGQGAVDTQYF. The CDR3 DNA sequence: TGTGCCATCAGGAAAGGACAGGGGGCGGTCGATACGCAGTATTTT.